This T cell receptor (beta chain) was found in a study of blood T cell repertoires in COVID-19. Overall study: Sites across the United States, Italy and Spain contributed samples from acute and convalescent COVID-19. Sources were T cells, B-cell-depleted T cells, or PBMCs; the material itself was cDNA or gDNA.

The CDR3 length is 15 residues. V lost 2 bases, J lost 2 bases, and 4 bases stayed unmatched. Germline values: CDR1 MNHNY, CDR2 SVGAGI (reference sequence). Methods used by the authors: Reference gene primers were amplified, and this amplification served to estimate nucleated cell counts. Method: immunoSEQ multiplex PCR; TCRdb's copy keeps in-frame clones and lacks some. The DNA was the basis for D and trimming; V, J and clone size are from that table. Of approximately 120,000 clones in the sample, about 90% are singletons; the top ten hold roughly 18%. V usage is TRBV6-6 and J usage is TRBJ1-2, with TRBD1 matching 8 bases. Sequences were obtained from peripheral blood. The clonotype was recovered from a woman aged 50 to 65 who had recovered from COVID-19. The CDR3 DNA follows: TGTGCCAGCAGTTACCACAGACAGGGGAACTATGGCTACACCTTC. Protein: CASSYHRQGNYGYTF.